Listed below are T cell receptor beta chains from one sample, sequenced in a study of T-cell reconstitution after alpha-beta-depleted transplantation in children. Via MiXCR, TCRdb re-called the PCR reads, giving one row per CDR3 protein. The repertoire holds 120,000 or so distinct CDR3 sequences, with under 30% as singletons. The sequencing here drew on PBMCs, mostly from graft donor cells, taken 180 days after TCRalphabeta/CD19-depleted stem cell transplant. These receptors originate from a male patient aged 2 to 9 who had a stem cell transplant for chronic granulomatous disease, so the T cells may come from the graft donor. The CDR3 runs from the conserved cysteine through the conserved F or W. A D gene is named only where the DNA matches it firmly. Clone size is shown for a subset of rows, as once, few, many or a class of expanded clone.

D | J | V | size | CDR3 | DNA
. | TRBJ2-6 | TRBV12-3/TRBV12-4 | few | CASSLVNGQRPDRPGANVLTF | TGTGCCAGCAGTTTAGTCAACGGACAGCGCCCCGATCGGCCTGGGGCCAACGTCCTGACTTTC
TRBD1 | TRBJ1-1 | TRBV6-8 | . | CASAPLNNPDRGTTEAFF | TGTGCCAGCGCCCCACTGAACAATCCAGACAGGGGTACGACTGAAGCTTTCTTT
. | TRBJ2-7 | TRBV27 | many | CASSRVRDKAYEQYF | TGTGCCAGCAGTAGGGTTAGGGACAAAGCCTACGAGCAGTACTTC
TRBD1 | TRBJ1-4 | TRBV7-8 | . | CASSSDRVEEKLFF | TGTGCCAGCAGCTCCGACAGGGTTGAAGAAAAACTGTTTTTT
TRBD1 | TRBJ2-7 | TRBV7-2 | . | CASSLDRGISYEQYF | TGTGCCAGCAGCTTAGACAGGGGGATTTCCTACGAGCAGTACTTC
. | TRBJ1-2 | TRBV20-1 | many | CSARATAVPYGYTF | TGCAGTGCTAGAGCGACAGCTGTTCCCTATGGCTACACCTTC
TRBD2 | TRBJ2-7 | TRBV20-1 | many | CSAQPTSGSFQGYEQYF | TGCAGTGCCCAACCGACTAGCGGGAGTTTTCAGGGCTACGAGCAGTACTTC
TRBD1 | TRBJ1-5 | TRBV27 | many | CASRGSDRGGPQHF | TGTGCCAGCAGAGGCTCGGACAGGGGCGGGCCCCAGCATTTT
. | TRBJ2-1 | TRBV4-2 | . | CASSQDQVSGYHGNEQFF | TGTGCCAGCAGCCAAGATCAGGTCAGCGGGTACCACGGCAATGAGCAGTTCTTC
. | TRBJ2-2 | TRBV27 | . | CASSLRHVMWRANTGELFF | TGTGCCAGCAGTTTGCGGCACGTAATGTGGCGGGCGAACACCGGGGAGCTGTTTTTT
TRBD2 | TRBJ2-1 | TRBV20-1 | many | CSAQAGARGNEQFF | TGCAGTGCTCAAGCGGGAGCTAGAGGCAATGAGCAGTTCTTC
TRBD1 | TRBJ1-5 | TRBV27 | few | CASGSTGRARKEDQPQHF | TGTGCCAGCGGATCGACAGGGAGGGCGCGTAAAGAGGACCAGCCCCAGCATTTT
. | TRBJ2-4 | TRBV20-1 | many | CSARLGLAKNIQYF | TGCAGTGCAAGACTCGGCCTAGCCAAAAACATTCAGTACTTC
TRBD1 | TRBJ2-2 | TRBV4-3 | many | CASSQEDRANTGELFF | TGCGCCAGCAGCCAAGAAGACAGGGCGAACACCGGGGAGCTGTTTTTT
TRBD1 | TRBJ2-7 | TRBV10-3 | many | CAISESMRQGVNEQYF | TGTGCCATCAGTGAGTCTATGCGACAGGGTGTTAACGAGCAGTACTTC
. | TRBJ2-3 | TRBV7-9 | many | CASSLGYRTDTQYF | TGTGCCAGCAGCTTGGGGTACCGCACAGATACGCAGTATTTT
TRBD2 | TRBJ2-1 | TRBV7-2 | few | CASSLGSGKYNEQFF | TGTGCCAGCAGCTTAGGAAGCGGGAAATACAATGAGCAGTTCTTC
. | TRBJ1-2 | TRBV28 | many | CASSLKPTRNYGYTF | TGTGCCAGCAGTTTGAAGCCAACAAGGAACTATGGCTACACCTTC
TRBD1 | TRBJ1-2 | TRBV27 | few | CASSRTGGFVGYTF | TGTGCCAGCAGTCGTACAGGGGGCTTTGTTGGCTACACCTTC
TRBD1 | TRBJ2-1 | TRBV28 | . | CASSLSFQGQLLYNEQFF | TGTGCCAGCAGTTTATCCTTTCAGGGACAGCTCCTTTACAATGAGCAGTTCTTC
TRBD2 | TRBJ2-2 | TRBV10-1 | few | CASSETSGINTGELFF | TGCGCCAGCAGTGAGACTAGCGGGATCAACACCGGGGAGCTGTTTTTT
TRBD1 | TRBJ2-5 | TRBV9 | . | CASSVAGQGVTQYF | TGTGCCAGCAGCGTAGCGGGACAGGGGGTCACCCAGTACTTC
TRBD1 | TRBJ1-1 | TRBV6-1 | . | CASRKTGGLNTEAFF | TGTGCCAGCAGAAAGACAGGGGGCTTGAACACTGAAGCTTTCTTT
. | TRBJ2-2 | TRBV20-1 | many | CSAHERSRTGELFF | TGCAGTGCTCACGAGCGGAGCCGCACCGGGGAGCTGTTTTTT
TRBD1 | TRBJ1-2 | TRBV5-5 | many | CASRRTGAPLNYGYTF | TGTGCCAGCAGACGGACAGGGGCCCCTCTTAACTATGGCTACACCTTC
. | TRBJ2-1 | TRBV4-3 | few | CASSQDLGLVNEQFF | TGCGCCAGCAGCCAAGATTTGGGTTTAGTAAATGAGCAGTTCTTC
. | TRBJ2-3 | TRBV12-3/TRBV12-4 | many | CASSFYFRSGLVGTDTQYF | TGTGCCAGCAGTTTTTATTTCCGTTCTGGGTTGGTGGGCACAGATACGCAGTATTTT
TRBD1 | TRBJ1-2 | TRBV30 | . | CAWTGAYGYTF | TGTGCTTGGACAGGGGCCTATGGCTACACCTTC
. | TRBJ1-4 | TRBV5-5 | few | CASSLAGGNEKLFF | TGTGCCAGCAGCCTCGCGGGGGGAAATGAAAAACTGTTTTTT